This record looks at one T cell receptor beta chain sequence and its context. The specificity of this receptor is unknown. One base away there is no much larger clone; base qualities are not given. Trimming at the junction amounts to 5 bases on V and 2 bases on J, and the germline ends lie 18 bases apart. Inclusive of the bounding cysteine and phenylalanine, the CDR3 is 16 residues long. Of all the DNA, just the CDR3 is kept, 48 bases in frame from base 1. Library preparation used 5' RACE. Data came from an Illumina HiSeq 2500. The second PCR ran for about 7 to 11 cycles and used a J-beta primer mix along with a sample-barcoded 5' primer. A template-switch 5' adaptor carrying 12 random nucleotides introduced a unique molecular identifier onto each TCR beta cDNA molecule. At least 2.5 million CDR3-containing paired-end reads were obtained from each sample. All of the RNA was converted into first-strand cDNA using the Mint cDNA synthesis kit, with a TRBC-specific oligonucleotide serving as the primer. All cDNA was treated with uracil-DNA glycosylase and then went through a first 18-cycle PCR with the universal primers M1SS and BC2_uni_R. Per the original workflow: For normalization, 1 million high-quality reads, each with a distinct molecular identifier, were randomly selected from each sample. Reads sharing molecular identifiers were discarded rather than binned into consensus sequences. MiTCR, with a Q25 quality threshold and the strictest error-elimination algorithm, was used for CDR3 identification, clonotype clustering and error correction. A nonparametric unseen species model using Euler transformation provided a lower-bound estimate of total TCR beta diversity. Through fastp at Q25 and MiXCR, TCRdb rebuilt clones from the public reads, retaining in-frame beta chains. Each entry merges the rows of one CDR3 protein and shows their most common DNA and genes. TCRdb's processing, not the authors', yielded these V and J calls. Across this sample there are about 1.1 million distinct CDR3 sequences, with approximately 38% seen only once. About 12% of the sample is taken by the ten largest.

The donors were about 40 Caucasian individuals from Russia, aged 6 to 90 years, who were systemically healthy. Each donor gave about 10 milliliters of peripheral blood, drawn into EDTA-treated Vacutainer tubes. PBMCs were isolated by Ficoll-Paque density-gradient centrifugation, with at least 7 million obtained per sample. Trizol reagent was used to extract total RNA from the PBMCs, yielding at least 5.5 micrograms per sample. Naive CD45RAhigh/CD27high T cell percentages were measured by flow cytometry on a PBMC aliquot from every donor. This record belongs to a study of blood T cells in healthy people across ages (dated by TCRdb to the mid-2010s). Looking at the study overall: In model experiments, roughly one uniquely barcoded TCR beta cDNA molecule per two T cells was captured by template switching. Using deep sequencing normalized with unique cDNA molecular identifiers, the study measured how TCR beta repertoire diversity changes with age. Four age groups were formed from the donors: young (average about 15 years), middle-aged (around 41), aged (roughly 56) and long-lived (around 82). To avoid experimental bias, donors of different ages were randomly spread across the sequencing lanes. Two additional independent replicas of 1 million unique cDNA reads from the same blood draw were analyzed for two donors (one aged 18 to 29 and one aged 80 or older). What the research found in general, with its limitations: As age increased, observed TCR beta diversity per million T cells dropped in a roughly linear way, and a significant reduction was already evident by age 40. Observed TCR beta diversity correlated strongly with the percentage of naive T cells measured by flow cytometry. Bulk unsorted PBMC profiling prevented conclusive comparison of naive and antigen-experienced compartments. Compared with the aged group, more naive CD4+ T cells, fewer expanded clones and increased TCR diversity were shown by the long-lived group, suggesting age selection. Because the CMV infection status of the donors was unknown, age-related changes in expanded clonotypes may potentially have been confounded. Estimates of total diversity based on one million sequenced T cells were regarded as lower bounds and as underestimates.

Material for sequencing was blood. The TCR was taken from a man between 18 and 35 years old in good health. The V and J genes are TRBV12-3 or TRBV12-4 and TRBJ2-5; TRBD2 might be the D gene, on 6 matching bases. The sequenced DNA is TGTGCCAGCAGTCCCTCCACCGGGGACTTTCAAGAGACCCAGTACTTC. Its translation is CASSPSTGDFQETQYF.